Given below is one TCR beta chain in context. This record comes from a study of shared clonotypes between healthy human individuals. Study overall: The cohort had two women and three men, ages 18 to 49.

The donors were adults (healthy and HIV-negative) with no recent acute infections or vaccinations. V shed 5 bases and J 6 bases; nucleotides not matched to a gene: 6. Looked up from germline, CDR1 is LNHDA and CDR2 is SQIVND (reference sequence). The CDR3 loop spans 14 amino acids. Several immunoSEQ plates received, in even portions, the genomic DNA of each subset. Study processing details: Junction-only immunoSEQ sequences carried no quality scores, so filtering differed. Sequenced by immunoSEQ multiplex PCR; TCRdb stores in-frame clones only, minus some. V, J and clone size are taken as reported in that table, and D and trimming were inferred from the DNA itself. This table holds a few hundred thousand clones, about 74% found once.

The sequence derives from a woman between 40 and 50 years old in good health. Some clones in this sample may be carry-over from other donors' samples. The V gene is TRBV19, the J gene TRBJ2-2; 7 nucleotides line up with TRBD1. The material sequenced was PBMCs. The CDR3 DNA is TGTGCCAGTAGTGACCTACAGGGGTCCGGGGAGCTGTTTTTT. It codes for CASSDLQGSGELFF.